A selection of T cell receptor beta chains follows, all from one sample in a study of early T cells in non-severe SARS-CoV-2 infection. TCRdb reanalysed the 5' RACE reads using MiXCR and keeps one entry per CDR3 protein. The data contain roughly 46,000 distinct CDR3 sequences, 9.4% of them singletons. The sample here was whole blood, taken at baseline. These receptors came from an adult who was a healthcare worker with PCR-confirmed SARS-CoV-2 infection or an uninfected control (not recorded which). Each CDR3 is given with its conserved first and last residue. D genes are given only for firm matches. Only part of the rows carry a size: once, few, many, or a class if the clone is expanded.

clone size	V gene	J gene	D gene	CDR3 DNA	CDR3 protein
.	TRBV5-6	TRBJ1-6	.	TGTGCCAGCAGCTTGCTCGGGTCAACGAGCTCCTATAATTCACCCCTCCACTTT	CASSLLGSTSSYNSPLHF
few	TRBV6-5	TRBJ2-5	TRBD1	TGTGCCAGCAGACCGGGACAGGGAGGGGGGACCCAGTACTTC	CASRPGQGGGTQYF
few	TRBV20-1	TRBJ1-1	.	TGCAGTGCCGTGGGGACGTCCTATGAAGCTTTCTTT	CSAVGTSYEAFF
many	TRBV5-1	TRBJ2-2	TRBD1	TGCGCCAGCAGCTTGGAAGGACAGGGAAGCACCGGGGAGCTGTTTTTT	CASSLEGQGSTGELFF
.	TRBV7-3	TRBJ2-2	TRBD1	TGTGCCAGCAGCCGTCCCGGGACAGGGTCCACCGGGGAGCTGTTTTTT	CASSRPGTGSTGELFF
many	TRBV29-1	TRBJ1-2	TRBD1	TGCAGCGTTGAGAACAGGGGCGATGGCTACACCTTC	CSVENRGDGYTF
.	TRBV5-1	TRBJ1-1	.	TGCGCCAGCAGCCTATGGACAGATGGGACTGAAGCTTTCTTT	CASSLWTDGTEAFF
.	TRBV2	TRBJ2-5	.	TGTGCCAGCAGGTTCTCCCGGATAGCTGGGGAAGAGACCCAGTACTTC	CASRFSRIAGEETQYF
many	TRBV11-2	TRBJ2-2	.	TGTGCCAGCAGCTTTCCGTTCTCGACAGGCGATACCGGGGAGCTGTTTTTT	CASSFPFSTGDTGELFF
.	TRBV2	TRBJ2-3	TRBD2	TGTGCCAGCTGTGGTCGAGCGGGAGGAACAGATACGCAGTATTTT	CASCGRAGGTDTQYF
few	TRBV7-9	TRBJ2-7	TRBD1	TGTGCCAGCAGCTCAAGACAGGGCCCTACCTACGAGCAGTACTTC	CASSSRQGPTYEQYF
.	TRBV5-1	TRBJ1-3	.	TGCGCCAGCAGCTTTGACATCCCGGGGGACACCATATATTTT	CASSFDIPGDTIYF
many	TRBV30	TRBJ2-4	.	TGTGCCTGGAAACAGGAACCCAAAAACATTCAGTACTTC	CAWKQEPKNIQYF
.	TRBV11-2	TRBJ2-2	.	TGTGCCAGCAGCTTACTTGGGGAGCTGTTTTTT	CASSLLGELFF
many	TRBV27	TRBJ2-2	.	TGTGCCAGCAGTTTAGGGACTGTCACCGGGGAGCTGTTTTTT	CASSLGTVTGELFF
few	TRBV2	TRBJ2-1	.	TGTGCCAGCAGTGGGCTGCAGACCTACAATGAGCAGTTCTTC	CASSGLQTYNEQFF
.	TRBV29-1	TRBJ2-3	TRBD2	TGCGGGGCGGGGGACACAGATACGCAGTATTTT	CGAGDTDTQYF
few	TRBV7-8	TRBJ2-1	.	TGTGCCAGCAGCTTAGACGGGGCTCGGGATGAGCAGTTCTTC	CASSLDGARDEQFF
few	TRBV20-1	TRBJ2-7	TRBD2	TGCAGTGTCCCGGGACTAGCGGGCACGGAGCAGTACTTC	CSVPGLAGTEQYF
few	TRBV12-3/TRBV12-4	TRBJ1-1	.	TGTGCCAGCAGTCCATTTGATAAGGCTGAAGCTTTCTTT	CASSPFDKAEAFF
.	TRBV20-1	TRBJ2-3	TRBD1	TGCAGTGCTAGCATCAGGGGGCGGGATACGCAGTATTTT	CSASIRGRDTQYF
.	TRBV10-3	TRBJ1-6	.	TGTGCCATCAGGGGGGTTAATTCACCCCTCCACTTT	CAIRGVNSPLHF
.	TRBV7-2	TRBJ2-7	.	TGTGCCAGCAGCCGAGGCCCGGCGGGGGCGAGCTACGAGCAGTACTTC	CASSRGPAGASYEQYF
few	TRBV19	TRBJ1-5	.	TGTGCCAGTACTCTACAAGCGGGGGGCTACAATCAGCCCCAGCATTTT	CASTLQAGGYNQPQHF
few	TRBV7-6	TRBJ2-3	.	TGTGCCAGCAGCTCATCAGGGACAGATACGCAGTATTTT	CASSSSGTDTQYF
.	TRBV5-1	TRBJ2-5	.	TGCGCCAGCAGCATACTAGCCGCCACACAAGAGACCCAGTACTTC	CASSILAATQETQYF
.	TRBV6-4	TRBJ2-2	.	TGTGCCAGCAGTGGGAGCGGTGGGACCGGGGAGCTGTTTTTT	CASSGSGGTGELFF
few	TRBV4-1	TRBJ2-3	.	TGCGCCAGCAGCCCATGGGGGACGAGCACAGATACGCAGTATTTT	CASSPWGTSTDTQYF
.	TRBV3-1	TRBJ1-5	TRBD1	TGTGCCAGCAGCCAGGGGACAGGGGATCAGCCCCAGCATTTT	CASSQGTGDQPQHF
few	TRBV20-1	TRBJ2-5	.	TGCAGTGCCCGTTACGGGCAAGAGACCCAGTACTTC	CSARYGQETQYF